The 10 T cell receptor beta chains listed next were all sequenced from one sample in a study of CD8 T cells in Susac syndrome. It was with random hexamers that 0.5 to 1 ug RNA was reverse transcribed. MiXCR, run by TCRdb on the immunoSEQ multiplex PCR reads, gives a single entry per CDR3 protein. The table has about 300,000 distinct CDR3 sequences, around nine tenths seen once. Sequencing was carried out using CD8+ T cells from PBMCs. These receptors came from a human donor with multiple sclerosis.

The gene calls are TRBV19 and TRBJ2-2; D gene uncertain. This CDR3 has 13 residues. The V gene lost 5 bases and the J gene lost 1 base, with 5 bases spanning the gap. Germline V gene data show CDR1 as LNHDA and CDR2 as SQIVND (reference sequence). CDR3 DNA sequence: TGTGCCAGTAGTTTCATGAACACCGGGGAGCTGTTTTTT. Protein sequence: CASSFMNTGELFF.

The chain is built from TRBV3-1 and TRBJ2-1, with unresolved D. Germline CDR1 and CDR2: LGHDT and YNNKEL (reference sequence). Trimming pared 2 bases from V and 13 bases from J, leaving 15 bases between. The CDR3 totals 13 residues. The CDR3 sequence is CASSQPDTDHQFF. The CDR3 DNA sequence: TGTGCCAGCAGCCAACCTGACACCGACCATCAGTTCTTC.

This clonotype was observed once. The gene calls are TRBV30 and TRBJ1-1, with a tentative D call TRBD1 (5 bases). V lost 5 bases and J lost 3, with 13 bases in between. This CDR3 has 13 amino acids. Germline assignment: CDR1 GTSNPN and CDR2 SVGIG (reference sequence). This CDR3 reads CAWDRLRDTEAFF. The CDR3 DNA reads as TGTGCCTGGGACAGACTGCGGGACACTGAAGCTTTCTTT.

This sequence joins TRBV9 and TRBJ1-6, with unresolved D. CDR3 size: 17 residues. Per germline, CDR1 SGDLS and CDR2 YYNGEE. The V end lost 0 bases, the J end lost 3 bases, and 13 bases lay between the germline ends. The CDR3 coding sequence is TGTGCCAGCAGCGTAGAAAGCCAACCCCACTATAATTCACCCCTCCACTTT. Protein: CASSVESQPHYNSPLHF.

CDR3 coding DNA: TGCGCCAGCAGCCAAGACCCCTTTGGACTAGATCTGAGCACTGAAGCTTTCTTT. Amino acid sequence: CASSQDPFGLDLSTEAFF. The chain has TRBV4-3 and TRBJ1-1; no reliable D call. V gave up 0 bases and J gave up 4 bases, with 21 bases separating them. From germline, CDR1 is LGHNA and CDR2 YSLEER. The CDR3 covers 18 residues.

This clonotype was picked up one time. The gene calls are TRBV9 and TRBJ2-1; no clear D gene. The CDR3 runs to 12 residues. Trimming stripped 6 bases from V and 6 bases from J, with 10 bases between. Germline lookup yields CDR1 SGDLS and CDR2 YYNGEE. CDR3 sequence reads: CASNSVGNEQFF. The CDR3 bases are TGTGCCAGCAATTCGGTGGGCAATGAGCAGTTCTTC.

The DNA of the CDR3 is TGTGCCAGCAGTTTTGGCGGGGGGAGCACAGATACGCAGTATTTT. Translating it yields CASSFGGGSTDTQYF. The chain is built from TRBV12-3 or TRBV12-4 and TRBJ2-3, with TRBD2 matching 8 bases. CDR3 size: 15 residues. After removal of 3 bases from V and 0 bases from J, the junction contained 2 bases not matched to a gene.

The chain is built from TRBV27 and TRBJ2-3, with 7 positions matching TRBD2. Trimming took 2 bases from V and 3 from J; bases not matched to a gene: 8. CDR3 length: 16 residues. Germline CDR1 MNHEY, CDR2 SMNVEV (reference sequence). Here the CDR3 DNA reads TGTGCCAGCAGTTTACGAGTCTGGGGGGGGACAGATACGCAGTATTTT. Translation: CASSLRVWGGTDTQYF.

The V call is TRBV21-1, the J call TRBJ2-4; the table gives TRBD1 as D, unverified against the DNA. TRBV21-1 is listed as a pseudogene. The CDR3 is made up of 13 amino acids. The DNA for the CDR3 is TGTGCCAGCAGCAAAGGCAGGGAAAACATTCAGTACTTC. Amino acids: CASSKGRENIQYF.

The chain joins TRBV28 to TRBJ1-1; D not certain. There are 14 residues in the CDR3. The V end was cut by 5 bases, the J end by 5 bases, with 15 bases between. Germline CDR1 MDHEN, CDR2 SYDVKM. CDR3 bases: TGTGCCAGCAGTGAAACAAATCCCTGGACTGAAGCTTTCTTT. Translation: CASSETNPWTEAFF.